The 32 T cell receptor beta chains below come from one sample, sequenced in a study of vaccination and CD4 T cells after COVID-19. The time point denotes: late sampling 161 to 241 days after vaccination in a few convalescent patients. Regarding treatment: approximately 11-day PBMC culture with coronavirus spike peptide pools or control peptides (ViraFEST assay). Antigens of these TCRs are unknown. The Oncomine TCR Beta short-read assay generated sequence data from the DNA of cultured CD4+ T cells. TCRdb ran MiXCR on the PCR reads and lists one entry per CDR3 protein. The sample shows about 17,000 distinct CDR3 sequences, more than 40% of them seen only once. Material: CD4+ T cells from blood, cultured in vitro, obtained about 7 months after SARS-CoV-2 vaccination. The source is a human donor who had recovered from COVID-19.

This clonotype came up once. This chain uses TRBV15 with TRBJ1-6; no reliable D call. This CDR3 has 16 residues. V was shortened by 1 base and J by 8 bases, with 15 bases between the two germline ends. The germline V gene encodes CDR1 LNHNV and CDR2 YYDKDF (reference sequence). CDR3 DNA sequence: TGTGCCACCAGCAGAGGCTACAGCCCTGAGGATTCACCCCTCCACTTT. This gives the protein CATSRGYSPEDSPLHF.

This clonotype was seen only a few times. The genes are TRBV6-1 and TRBJ1-2; D is undetermined. The CDR3 is 10 residues long. Germline V gives CDR1 MNHNS, CDR2 SASEGT. Trimming pared 9 bases from V and 3 bases from J, leaving 5 bases between. In DNA form, the CDR3 reads TGTGCCAGTGGCGACTATGGCTACACCTTC. It encodes CASGDYGYTF.

This clonotype was counted between two and nine times. The V gene is TRBV20-1, the J gene TRBJ2-3; no clear D. The CDR3 is 15 residues long. Trimming cost V 0 bases and J 0 bases, with 10 bases left between them. Germline values: CDR1 DFQATT, CDR2 SNEGSKA (reference sequence). CDR3 amino acids: CSARDPRRSTDTQYF. The CDR3 DNA is TGCAGTGCTAGAGACCCGCGAAGGAGCACAGATACGCAGTATTTT.

V gene TRBV18 combines with J gene TRBJ1-6; TRBD1 matches at 7 bases. Germline V lookup: CDR1 KGHSH, CDR2 LQKENI. This CDR3 region has 16 residues. Losses at the gene ends were 3 bases for V and 1 base for J; bases not matched to a gene: 3. The CDR3 DNA reads as TGTGCCAGCTCACCTACACAGGGGTCCTATAATTCACCCCTCCACTTT. Protein product: CASSPTQGSYNSPLHF.

The chain joins TRBV5-5 to TRBJ2-7; 10 bases line up with TRBD1. Losses at the gene ends were 0 bases for V and 2 bases for J; bases not matched to a gene: 11. The CDR3 totals 18 residues. Germline V gives CDR1 SGHKS, CDR2 YYEKEE (reference sequence). The CDR3 sequence: CASSLALTGGASPYEQYF. DNA for the CDR3: TGTGCCAGCAGCTTGGCCCTGACAGGGGGCGCGTCCCCCTACGAGCAGTACTTC.

The chain links TRBV6-1 to TRBJ1-2, with D hard to call. V was pared by 6 bases and J by 3 bases, with 11 bases between. The germline V gene encodes CDR1 MNHNS and CDR2 SASEGT. The CDR3 loop spans 13 amino acids. This CDR3 reads CASRTPGHYGYTF. The CDR3 DNA reads TGTGCCAGCAGAACCCCGGGCCACTATGGCTACACCTTC.

Only a few counts were recorded for this clonotype. The chain employs TRBV15 and TRBJ1-1; no reliable D call. The CDR3 has 13 residues. Germline CDR1 is LNHNV and CDR2 is YYDKDF (reference sequence). Deletions cut 1 base from V and 2 bases from J, with 5 bases between. CDR3 coding DNA: TGTGCCACCAGCAGAGGTTTTAACACTGAAGCTTTCTTT. This gives the protein CATSRGFNTEAFF.

This clonotype was seen more than once but under ten times. This chain uses TRBV19 with TRBJ2-5; tentative D call: TRBD1 (5 bases). The V end was cut by 5 bases, the J end by 7 bases, with 14 bases between. Germline values: CDR1 LNHDA, CDR2 SQIVND (reference sequence). There are 13 residues in the CDR3. The CDR3 DNA sequence: TGTGCCAGTAGTGAACAGGCCGCTGGGACCCAGTACTTC. It translates to CASSEQAAGTQYF.

The chain is built from TRBV18 and TRBJ2-3; TRBD2 is a possible D gene (6 bases). Trimming pared 4 bases from V and 0 bases from J, leaving 14 bases between. In germline, CDR1 is KGHSH, CDR2 LQKENI. CDR3 length: 16 residues. The CDR3 coding sequence is TGTGCCAGCTCACATCAACCCGGGACTAGCACAGATACGCAGTATTTT. Protein product: CASSHQPGTSTDTQYF.

This chain connects TRBV12-3 or TRBV12-4 to TRBJ2-3; TRBD2 agrees at 15 bases. J was trimmed by 5 bases and V by 10 bases; bases with no gene match: 10. This CDR3 spans 16 amino acids. DNA for the CDR3: TGTGCCACCGGACTAGCGGGAGGGACCCCACAAGATACGCAGTATTTT. Translated, it gives CATGLAGGTPQDTQYF.

The rearrangement joins TRBV20-1 to TRBJ1-5; D uncertain. This CDR3 has 15 residues. Deletions cut 0 bases from V and 2 bases from J, with 11 bases between. Germline values: CDR1 DFQATT, CDR2 SNEGSKA (reference sequence). The CDR3 DNA reads as TGCAGTGCTAGAGAAGAGGGCCGGGGCAATCAGCCCCAGCATTTT. It codes for CSAREEGRGNQPQHF.

CDR3 residues: CASTRFSTDTQYF. Here the CDR3 DNA reads TGTGCCAGCACCAGGTTTAGCACAGATACGCAGTATTTT. This sequence joins TRBV25-1 and TRBJ2-3; D gene ambiguous. The CDR3 has 13 residues. The V gene's germline CDR1 is MGHDK and CDR2 SYGVNS. The ends were cut back, 7 bases at V and 0 bases at J, with 8 bases in the middle.

The CDR3 loop is CSARDREPYEQYF. The CDR3 nucleotides read TGCAGTGCTAGAGACAGGGAACCCTACGAGCAGTACTTC. The rearrangement uses TRBV20-1 and TRBJ2-7; TRBD1 might be the D (5 bases). Germline loops: CDR1 DFQATT, CDR2 SNEGSKA (reference sequence). The CDR3 runs to 13 residues. V was cut by 0 bases and J by 2 bases, with 8 bases left in between.

The rearrangement links TRBV6-1 to TRBJ2-3; a possible D gene is TRBD2 (5 bases). From germline, CDR1 is MNHNS and CDR2 SASEGT. The CDR3 sequence is 13 residues long. The V end was cut by 10 bases, the J end by 2 bases, with 13 bases between. As DNA, the CDR3 is TGTGCCACACCGACGGGATTCACAGATACGCAGTATTTT. It codes for CATPTGFTDTQYF.

This clonotype was found a few times. J is TRBJ1-2 and V is TRBV5-6; the D gene is possibly TRBD1 (6 bases). Trimming took 3 bases from V and 8 from J, leaving 20 bases between them. CDR1 and CDR2 (germline): SGHDT, YYEEEE. This CDR3 comprises 15 residues. CDR3 loop: CASSSKPGQVIGYTF. CDR3 nucleotide sequence: TGTGCCAGCAGCTCAAAGCCGGGACAAGTAATAGGCTACACCTTC.

This clonotype was detected only a few times. The chain uses TRBV27 and TRBJ2-1; the D is unclear. The CDR3 is 12 amino acids. Germline V gene lookup returns CDR1 MNHEY and CDR2 SMNVEV (reference sequence). V lost 6 bases to trimming and J lost 3 bases, with 6 bases between them. The CDR3 bases are TGTGCCAGCAGGTCGGGCTACAATGAGCAGTTCTTC. Its translation is CASRSGYNEQFF.

The CDR3 loop reads CATSRTSGRIQETQYF. The CDR3 DNA follows: TGTGCCACCAGCAGGACTAGCGGGAGGATCCAAGAGACCCAGTACTTC. This chain joins TRBV15 and TRBJ2-5, with TRBD2 matching over 13 bases. CDR3 length: 16 amino acids. Germline V gene sequence: CDR1 LNHNV, CDR2 YYDKDF (reference sequence). V lost 3 bases to trimming and J lost 1 base; unmatched junction nucleotides: 2.

CDR3 sequence: CASSLQPSGSETQYF. DNA for the CDR3: TGTGCCAGCAGCTTACAGCCTAGCGGGAGTGAGACCCAGTACTTC. The genes are TRBV7-3 and TRBJ2-5; the match to TRBD2 covers 10 bases. V lost 2 bases and J lost 5; bases outside the gene matches: 5. This CDR3 contains 15 residues. CDR1 and CDR2 from the germline V gene are SGHTA and FQGTGA.

This clonotype was counted a few times. This chain connects TRBV6-1 to TRBJ2-7, with a possible D match to TRBD1 (5 bases). Between the trimmed V and J ends, which lost 6 bases and 4 bases, there was a span of 10 bases. Germline V CDR1 and CDR2: MNHNS, SASEGT. CDR3 length: 12 amino acids. CDR3 in amino acids: CASRTEGYEQYF. In DNA, the CDR3 is TGTGCCAGCAGGACAGAAGGATACGAGCAGTACTTC.

A single count supports this clonotype. This sequence joins TRBV6-5 and TRBJ1-1; D not resolved. The CDR3 contains 14 residues. V was clipped by 2 bases and J by 1 base, with 8 bases between them. Germline lookup yields CDR1 MNHEY and CDR2 SVGAGI. The CDR3 DNA is TGTGCCAGCAGTTACGGAGGGAGGAACACTGAAGCTTTCTTT. Translated, it gives CASSYGGRNTEAFF.

This clonotype was observed a few times. This chain joins TRBV7-8 and TRBJ2-7; D not resolved. The CDR3 spans 13 residues. Looked up from germline, CDR1 is SGHVS and CDR2 is FQNEAQ. Between the trimmed V and J ends, which lost 5 bases and 4 bases, there was a span of 12 bases. CDR3 sequence reads: CASSPGRHYEQYF. CDR3 coding DNA: TGTGCCAGCAGCCCCGGACGGCATTACGAGCAGTACTTC.

This clonotype is medium-sized by share. The chain joins TRBV7-2 to TRBJ2-5; 12 bases are a match to TRBD2. V lost 1 base to trimming and J lost 7 bases; unmatched junction nucleotides: 10. The CDR3 spans 17 residues. Germline assignment: CDR1 SGHTA and CDR2 FQGNSA. CDR3 protein: CASSLDGLAGGRGTQYF. CDR3 DNA sequence: TGTGCCAGCAGCTTAGATGGGCTAGCGGGGGGGCGAGGGACCCAGTACTTC.

The V call is TRBV7-8, the J call TRBJ2-5; tentative D call: TRBD2 (5 bases). Germline loops: CDR1 SGHVS, CDR2 FQNEAQ. This CDR3 is 14 amino acids long. Trimming stripped 0 bases from V and 1 base from J, with 6 bases between. Here the CDR3 DNA reads TGTGCCAGCAGCTTAGCGGGGAGCCAAGAGACCCAGTACTTC. This translates into CASSLAGSQETQYF.

This rearrangement joins TRBV20-1 to TRBJ2-3; TRBD2 matches at 9 bases. CDR1 and CDR2 (germline): DFQATT, SNEGSKA (reference sequence). Trimming removed 0 bases from V and 3 bases from J; junction bases left unmatched: 7. This CDR3 region has 16 residues. This chain's CDR3 is CSARDLNSGRTDTQYF. CDR3 DNA: TGCAGTGCTAGAGATCTTAATAGCGGGAGAACAGATACGCAGTATTTT.

This chain connects TRBV27 to TRBJ2-3, with TRBD2 identical over 7 bases. J lost 2 bases, V lost 2 bases, and 10 bases had no gene match. The V gene's germline CDR1 is MNHEY and CDR2 SMNVEV (reference sequence). This CDR3 region has 17 residues. Here the CDR3 reads CASSLKGRGDLTDTQYF. The CDR3 bases are TGTGCCAGCAGTTTAAAAGGTCGGGGGGACCTCACAGATACGCAGTATTTT.

V and J are TRBV7-3 and TRBJ2-1; possibly TRBD1 for D (6 bases). Germline CDR1 reads SGHTA; CDR2 reads FQGTGA. V lost 2 bases to trimming and J lost 1 base, with 18 bases between them. The CDR3 length is 18 residues. CDR3 coding DNA: TGTGCCAGCAGCTTAGAGGCGGACAGACCCTTATCCTACAATGAGCAGTTCTTC. Translating it yields CASSLEADRPLSYNEQFF.

This rearrangement joins TRBV21-1 to TRBJ1-5. TRBV21-1 is listed as a pseudogene. The CDR3 contains 14 residues. CDR3: CASRSGKSNQPQHF. The CDR3 DNA sequence: TGTGCCAGCAGGTCGGGGAAGAGCAATCAGCCCCAGCATTTT.

The chain combines TRBV24-1 with TRBJ2-1; D is undetermined. CDR1 KGHDR and CDR2 SFDVKD come from the germline V gene. V was pared by 5 bases and J by 7 bases, with 5 bases between. The CDR3 loop spans 11 amino acids. The CDR3 nucleotides read TGTGCCACCAGTGTCCGGAATGAGCAGTTCTTC. Translated, it gives CATSVRNEQFF.

The chain joins TRBV6-1 to TRBJ2-7, with D perhaps matching TRBD1 (5 bases). Between the trimmed V and J ends, which lost 6 bases and 9 bases, there was a span of 24 bases. This CDR3 region has 15 residues. Looked up from germline, CDR1 is MNHNS and CDR2 is SASEGT. CDR3 nucleotide sequence: TGTGCCAGCAGACAAGCCCTGGGCCAGGGAATATCGCAGTACTTC. It codes for CASRQALGQGISQYF.

The genes are TRBV7-2 and TRBJ1-1; D call uncertain. CDR3 length: 16 amino acids. Germline-derived CDR1 and CDR2 are SGHTA and FQGNSA. Trimming took off 5 bases at V and 0 bases at J, with 16 bases between the two ends. DNA for the CDR3: TGTGCCAGCAGCCTAGGATGGAGGCAGATGAACACTGAAGCTTTCTTT. The encoded protein is CASSLGWRQMNTEAFF.

This clonotype was detected a few times. This rearrangement joins TRBV15 to TRBJ2-7; D ambiguous. This CDR3 spans 14 amino acids. V shed 0 bases and J shed 2 bases, with 8 bases lying between them. The germline gives CDR1 LNHNV, CDR2 YYDKDF (reference sequence). CDR3 nucleotide sequence: TGTGCCACCAGCAGAGATTTGAGGACCTACGAGCAGTACTTC. Protein: CATSRDLRTYEQYF.

This rearrangement joins TRBV6-1 to TRBJ2-2; 10 bases map to TRBD1. Per germline, CDR1 MNHNS and CDR2 SASEGT. J was trimmed by 5 bases and V by 3 bases; bases with no gene match: 3. The length of the CDR3 is 15 residues. The chain's CDR3 is CASSEDRGWTGELFF. The CDR3 DNA sequence: TGTGCCAGCAGTGAGGACAGGGGGTGGACCGGGGAGCTGTTTTTT.